This T cell receptor (beta chain) came from a study of T cell responses to AZD1222 COVID-19 vaccine. Overall study findings and caveats: Spike-wide vaccine-associated CD4 TCRs dominated at 160-218 and 743-854. Possibly, clonal diversity was underestimated; donors were largely white British and included more females. There were repertoire samples only from the period after the peak T cell response.

This CDR3 contains 15 residues. In germline, CDR1 is LGHDT, CDR2 YNNKEL (reference sequence). V lost 8 bases to trimming and J lost 1 base, with 16 bases between them. TCRdb's table, derived via immunoSEQ multiplex PCR, lists solely in-frame clones and lacks some. The sample lists 150,000 or so clones; about 90% were seen once. Notes on this clone: Its antigen remains unidentified.

The rearrangement links TRBV3-1 (or the pseudogene TRBV3-2) to TRBJ2-3; D remains unclear. This specimen consisted of peripheral blood, obtained on day 0 of AZD1222 vaccination. The source of this sequence is an adult in good health. The CDR3 loop is CASPQWVDGTDTQYF. CDR3 sequence (DNA): TGTGCCAGCCCCCAATGGGTTGATGGCACAGATACGCAGTATTTT.